Each of the 11 T cell receptor beta chains below was sequenced from the same sample in a study of blood T cell repertoires in COVID-19. Sequenced by immunoSEQ multiplex PCR; TCRdb stores in-frame clones only, minus some. The table has roughly 160,000 clones, roughly 70% seen once. The sample comprised peripheral blood. All receptors derive from a woman older than 75 with acute or convalescent COVID-19.

This chain uses TRBV4-1 with TRBJ2-7; 8 bases fit TRBD1. With 4 bases clipped from V and 7 bases from J, the junction kept 15 bases outside the gene matches. CDR3 size: 16 residues. Germline-derived CDR1 and CDR2 are MGHRA and YSYEKL. The CDR3 DNA reads as TGCGCCAGCAGCCGAGCCTTTTCAGGGGGCGTTGAAGAGCAGTACTTC. Amino acids: CASSRAFSGGVEEQYF.

The chain links TRBV27 to TRBJ2-1, with 8 bases matching TRBD2. CDR3 length: 19 amino acids. The V segment lost 3 bases and the J segment 6 bases; nucleotides outside the gene matches: 19. From germline, CDR1 is MNHEY and CDR2 SMNVEV (reference sequence). The CDR3 here is CASSFYLPGLGGMINEQFF. In DNA form, the CDR3 reads TGTGCCAGCAGTTTTTACCTCCCGGGACTAGGGGGAATGATCAATGAGCAGTTCTTC.

The chain recombines TRBV2 with TRBJ1-6; D might be TRBD1 (5 bases). Germline CDR1 is SNHLY and CDR2 is FYNNEI. V dropped 2 bases and J dropped 9 bases, with 8 bases sitting between them. The CDR3 covers 13 residues. Here the CDR3 reads CASSEQGISPLHF. The CDR3 DNA reads as TGTGCCAGCAGTGAACAGGGAATTTCACCCCTCCACTTT.

The rearrangement uses TRBV5-1 and TRBJ2-7; no firm D call. V was cut by 0 bases and J by 2 bases, with 15 bases left in between. Germline V CDR1 and CDR2: SGHRS, YFSETQ. The CDR3 runs to 16 residues. The chain's CDR3 is CASSLARGRIAYEQYF. The CDR3 nucleotides are TGCGCCAGCAGCTTGGCAAGAGGTCGGATCGCCTACGAGCAGTACTTC.

The chain links TRBV29-1 to TRBJ1-4, with TRBD1 matching over 10 bases. The V gene end was trimmed by 4 bases and the J gene end by 7 bases; junction bases not matched to a gene: 12. The CDR3 length is 16 residues. In germline, CDR1 is SQVTM, CDR2 ANQGSEA. The CDR3 reads CSVVLEAGQGREKLFF. The CDR3 region has the DNA TGCAGCGTTGTCCTGGAGGCGGGACAGGGGCGTGAAAAACTGTTTTTT.

J is TRBJ1-6 and V is TRBV19; D is unclear. V was trimmed by 7 bases and J by 9 bases, leaving 13 bases between them. This CDR3 has 13 residues. The germline V gene encodes CDR1 LNHDA and CDR2 SQIVND (reference sequence). CDR3 nucleotide sequence: TGTGCCAGTAACATGGTGGGAGGTTCACCCCTCCACTTT. Translating it yields CASNMVGGSPLHF. Variable domain in full (rest from reference TRBV19 and TRBJ1-6): DGGITQSPKYLFRKEGQNVTLSCEQNLNHDAMYWYRQDPGQGLRLIYYSQIVNDFQKGDIAEGYSVSREKKESFPLTVTSAQKNPTAFYLCASNMVGGSPLHFGNGTRLTVT.

To note about this clone: Other DNA sequences within the sample encode an identical CDR3. V and J are TRBV5-5 and TRBJ1-2; 8 nucleotides line up with TRBD1. This CDR3 region has 12 residues. In germline, CDR1 is SGHKS, CDR2 YYEKEE (reference sequence). V shed 5 bases, J shed 6 bases, and the junction held 3 bases outside the gene matches. For the CDR3, the DNA is TGTGCCAGCAGTCTGGACAGGGATGGCTACACCTTC. Translated, it gives CASSLDRDGYTF.

The chain couples TRBV19 to TRBJ1-5; tentative D call: TRBD1 (5 bases). Germline CDR1 reads LNHDA; CDR2 reads SQIVND (reference sequence). V was cut by 6 bases and J by 6 bases, with 12 bases left in between. This CDR3 region has 13 residues. The chain's CDR3 is CASRARVGQPQHF. The DNA for the CDR3 is TGTGCCAGTAGGGCCAGGGTGGGTCAGCCCCAGCATTTT. The full variable domain, rest sourced from reference TRBV19 and TRBJ1-5, is DGGITQSPKYLFRKEGQNVTLSCEQNLNHDAMYWYRQDPGQGLRLIYYSQIVNDFQKGDIAEGYSVSREKKESFPLTVTSAQKNPTAFYLCASRARVGQPQHFGDGTRLSIL.

This clone has only a few counts. The sample carries other DNA sequences with the same CDR3. The V and J genes are TRBV27 and TRBJ1-2, with 8 bases that match TRBD1. Germline loops: CDR1 MNHEY, CDR2 SMNVEV (reference sequence). The CDR3 has 14 residues. After removal of 3 bases from V and 4 bases from J, the junction contained 4 bases not matched to a gene. This CDR3 is CASSFGQGIYGYTF. In nucleotides, the CDR3 is TGTGCCAGCAGTTTTGGACAGGGCATCTATGGCTACACCTTC.

The gene calls are TRBV10-2 and TRBJ2-1, with TRBD1 identical over 9 bases. Germline V gene lookup returns CDR1 WSHSY and CDR2 SAAADI. J was trimmed by 5 bases and V by 7 bases; bases with no gene match: 6. This CDR3 has 14 residues. CDR3 coding DNA: TGCGCCAGCAAACCGGGACAGGGCAACAATGAGCAGTTCTTC. This gives the protein CASKPGQGNNEQFF.

This clone was recorded a few times. V and J are TRBV7-9 and TRBJ2-2; D is possibly TRBD1 (6 bases). The CDR3 covers 14 residues. In germline, CDR1 is SEHNR, CDR2 FQNEAQ (reference sequence). The V end was cut by 5 bases, the J end by 9 bases, with 16 bases between. As DNA, the CDR3 is TGTGCCAGCAGCCCCCCAGAGGGGGTGAGGGAGCTGTTTTTT. This translates into CASSPPEGVRELFF. The full variable domain, completed using reference TRBV7-9 and TRBJ2-2, is DTGVSQNPRHKITKRGQNVTFRCDPISEHNRLYWYRQTLGQGPEFLTYFQNEAQLEKSRLLSDRFSAERPKGSFSTLEIQRTEQGDSAMYLCASSPPEGVRELFFGEGSRLTVL.